This TCR beta chain derives from a study of blood T cell repertoires in COVID-19. Study-level information: COVID-19 samples, acute and convalescent, were from the United States, Italy and Spain. PBMCs, B-cell-depleted T cells, or T cells provided the cDNA or gDNA that made up the material.

Original processing notes: Quantification of nucleated cells was approximated via reference gene primer amplification. Clones were sequenced by immunoSEQ multiplex PCR, and TCRdb holds only the in-frame ones, with some missing. V, J and clone size are those of that table, while D and trimming were read from the DNA. This sample carries approximately 260,000 clones, about 88% of them seen once, and the ten largest clones take around 4.6%. The CDR3 runs to 14 residues. V was pared by 1 base and J by 4 bases, with 9 bases between. Germline V gene lookup returns CDR1 MGHDK and CDR2 SYGVNS. The chain employs TRBV25-1 and TRBJ2-3; D gene uncertain. Sequenced material: peripheral blood. This TCR came from a woman between 40 and 55 years old who had recovered from COVID-19. CDR3 residues: CASSEFLFSDTQYF. The CDR3 bases are TGTGCCAGCAGTGAATTTCTATTTTCAGATACGCAGTATTTT. Drawing the rest from reference TRBV25-1 and TRBJ2-3, the complete variable domain is EADIYQTPRYLVIGTGKKITLECSQTMGHDKMYWYQQDPGMELHLIHYSYGVNSTEKGDLSSESTVSRIRTEHFPLTLESARPSHTSQYLCASSEFLFSDTQYFGPGTRLTVL.